This paragraph reports one T cell receptor (beta chain). Its antigen is currently unknown. The data were taken from a study of shared clonotypes between healthy human individuals. The method was immunoSEQ multiplex PCR; TCRdb's version includes in-frame clones alone and lacks a portion of them. The sample includes about 2 million clones, less than 95% seen only once; the top ten take approximately 1.2%. The naive CD8 fraction comprised CD45RO-negative cells positively selected for CCR7 and excluded terminally differentiated effector memory CD45RA+ cells. The CDR3 consists of 13 residues. The V and J ends lost 2 bases and 5 bases respectively, with 9 bases between them. From germline, CDR1 is LGHNA and CDR2 YSLEER. The study's findings and limits: Some naive CD4 clonotypes, about 5.5%, turned up in common across a handful of donors. Blood was the only sampled material, and tissue repertoires likely differ. Among donors, sharing of clonotypes was expected to be affected by sequencing depth.

The chain is built from TRBV4-3 and TRBJ2-5, with D uncertain. Material: naive CD8+ T cells sorted from blood. This receptor was taken from a man between 18 and 29 years old in good health. CDR3 bases: TGCGCCAGCAGCCAATCTGTTGGGGAGACCCAGTACTTC. It is translated as CASSQSVGETQYF.